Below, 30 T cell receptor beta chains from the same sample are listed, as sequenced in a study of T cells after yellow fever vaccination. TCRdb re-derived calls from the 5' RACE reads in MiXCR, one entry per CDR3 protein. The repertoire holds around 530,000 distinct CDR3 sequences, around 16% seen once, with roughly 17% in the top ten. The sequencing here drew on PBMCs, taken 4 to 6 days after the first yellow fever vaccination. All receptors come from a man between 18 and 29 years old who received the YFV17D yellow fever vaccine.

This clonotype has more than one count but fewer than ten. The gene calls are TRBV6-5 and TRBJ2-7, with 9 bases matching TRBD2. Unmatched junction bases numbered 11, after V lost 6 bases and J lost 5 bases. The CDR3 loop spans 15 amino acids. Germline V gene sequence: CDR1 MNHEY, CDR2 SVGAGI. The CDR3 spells CASSRGGASFHEQYV. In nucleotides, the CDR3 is TGTGCCAGCAGCCGCGGGGGGGCCTCTTTCCACGAGCAGTACGTC.

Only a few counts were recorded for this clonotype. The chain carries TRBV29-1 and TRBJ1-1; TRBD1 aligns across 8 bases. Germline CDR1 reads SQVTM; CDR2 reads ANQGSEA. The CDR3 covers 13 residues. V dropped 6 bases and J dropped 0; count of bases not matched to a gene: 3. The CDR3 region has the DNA TGCAGCGTAGGACAGGGCTTGAACACTGAAGCTTTCTTT. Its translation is CSVGQGLNTEAFF.

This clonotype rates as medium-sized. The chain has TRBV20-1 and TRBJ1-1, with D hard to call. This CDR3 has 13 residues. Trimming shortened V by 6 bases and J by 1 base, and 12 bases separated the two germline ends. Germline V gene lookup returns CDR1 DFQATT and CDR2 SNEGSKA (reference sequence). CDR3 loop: CSAPSVANTEAFF. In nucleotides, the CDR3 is TGCAGTGCCCCCAGTGTGGCGAACACTGAAGCTTTCTTT.

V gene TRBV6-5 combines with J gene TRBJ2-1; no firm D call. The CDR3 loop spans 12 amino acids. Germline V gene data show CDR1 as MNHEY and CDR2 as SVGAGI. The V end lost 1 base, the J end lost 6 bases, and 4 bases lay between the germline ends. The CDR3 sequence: CASSYLGNEQFF. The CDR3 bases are TGTGCCAGCAGTTACTTGGGCAATGAGCAGTTCTTC.

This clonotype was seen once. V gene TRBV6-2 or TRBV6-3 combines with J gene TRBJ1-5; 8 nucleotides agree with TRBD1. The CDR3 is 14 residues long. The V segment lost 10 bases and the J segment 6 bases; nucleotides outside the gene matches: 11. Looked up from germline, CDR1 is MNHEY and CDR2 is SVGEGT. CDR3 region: CATTDRVVAQPQHF. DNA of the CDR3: TGTGCCACGACGGACAGGGTGGTTGCTCAGCCCCAGCATTTT.

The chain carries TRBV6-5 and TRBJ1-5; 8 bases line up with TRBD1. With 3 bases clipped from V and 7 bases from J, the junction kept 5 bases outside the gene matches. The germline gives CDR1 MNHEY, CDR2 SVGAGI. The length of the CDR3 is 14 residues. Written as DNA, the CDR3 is TGTGCCAGCAGTTATACTGACAGGGGACAGCCCCAGCATTTT. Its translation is CASSYTDRGQPQHF.

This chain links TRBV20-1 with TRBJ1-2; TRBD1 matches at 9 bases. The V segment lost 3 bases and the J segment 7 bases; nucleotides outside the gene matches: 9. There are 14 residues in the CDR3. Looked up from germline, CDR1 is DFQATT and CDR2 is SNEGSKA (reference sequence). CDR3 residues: CSASRDRAYRGYTF. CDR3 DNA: TGCAGTGCTAGCCGGGACAGGGCTTATCGTGGCTACACCTTC.

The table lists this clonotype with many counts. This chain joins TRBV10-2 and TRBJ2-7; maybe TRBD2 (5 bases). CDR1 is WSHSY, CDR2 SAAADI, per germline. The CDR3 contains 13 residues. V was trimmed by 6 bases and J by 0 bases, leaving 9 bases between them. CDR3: CASRAGGSYEQYF. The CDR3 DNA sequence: TGCGCCAGCAGGGCCGGAGGCTCCTACGAGCAGTACTTC.

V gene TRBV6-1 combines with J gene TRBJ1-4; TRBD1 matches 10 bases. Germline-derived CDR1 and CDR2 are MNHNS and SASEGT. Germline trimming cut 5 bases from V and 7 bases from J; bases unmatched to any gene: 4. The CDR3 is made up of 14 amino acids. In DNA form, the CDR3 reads TGTGCCAGCAGTCCTGACAGGGGGCCTGAAAAACTGTTTTTT. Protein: CASSPDRGPEKLFF.

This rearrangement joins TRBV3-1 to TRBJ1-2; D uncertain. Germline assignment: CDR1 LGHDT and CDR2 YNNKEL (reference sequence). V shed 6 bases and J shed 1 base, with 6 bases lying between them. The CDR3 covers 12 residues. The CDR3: CASRLGNYGYTF. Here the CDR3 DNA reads TGTGCCAGCAGACTTGGTAACTATGGCTACACCTTC.

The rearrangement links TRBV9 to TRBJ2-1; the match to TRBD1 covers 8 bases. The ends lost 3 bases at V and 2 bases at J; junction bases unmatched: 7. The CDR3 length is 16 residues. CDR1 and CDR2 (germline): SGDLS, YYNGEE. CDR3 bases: TGTGCCAGCAGCGATCGAAAGACAGGGGCCTACAATGAGCAGTTCTTC. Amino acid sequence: CASSDRKTGAYNEQFF.

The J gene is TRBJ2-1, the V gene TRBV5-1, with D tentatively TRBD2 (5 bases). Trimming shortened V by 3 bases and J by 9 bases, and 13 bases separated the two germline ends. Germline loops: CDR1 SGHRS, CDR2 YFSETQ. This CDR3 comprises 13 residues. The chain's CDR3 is CASSSVSEGEQFF. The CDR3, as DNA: TGCGCCAGCAGCTCCGTCAGCGAGGGTGAGCAGTTCTTC. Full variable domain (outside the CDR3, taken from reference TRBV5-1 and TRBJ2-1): KAGVTQTPRYLIKTRGQQVTLSCSPISGHRSVSWYQQTPGQGLQFLFEYFSETQRNKGNFPGRFSGRQFSNSRSEMNVSTLELGDSALYLCASSSVSEGEQFFGPGTRLTVL.

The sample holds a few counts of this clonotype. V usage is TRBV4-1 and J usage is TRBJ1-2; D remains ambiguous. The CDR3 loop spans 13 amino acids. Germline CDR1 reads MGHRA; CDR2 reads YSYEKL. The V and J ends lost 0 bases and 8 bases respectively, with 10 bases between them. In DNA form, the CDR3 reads TGCGCCAGCAGCCAAGACCGGATACAAGGCTACACCTTC. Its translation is CASSQDRIQGYTF.

The DNA of the CDR3 is TGTGCCAGCAGTTACGTCGGGAGCTCTGGAAACACCATATATTTT. Translating gives CASSYVGSSGNTIYF. This chain connects TRBV6-5 to TRBJ1-3; D gene uncertain. The CDR3 covers 15 residues. Per the germline V gene, CDR1 is MNHEY and CDR2 is SVGAGI. V was trimmed by 2 bases and J by 0 bases, leaving 8 bases between them.

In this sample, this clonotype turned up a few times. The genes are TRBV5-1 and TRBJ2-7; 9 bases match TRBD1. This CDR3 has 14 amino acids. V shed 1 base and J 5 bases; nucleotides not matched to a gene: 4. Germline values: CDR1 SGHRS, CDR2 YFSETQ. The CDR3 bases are TGCGCCAGCAGCTTGACAGGGGGCAGGAACGAGCAGTACTTC. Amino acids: CASSLTGGRNEQYF.

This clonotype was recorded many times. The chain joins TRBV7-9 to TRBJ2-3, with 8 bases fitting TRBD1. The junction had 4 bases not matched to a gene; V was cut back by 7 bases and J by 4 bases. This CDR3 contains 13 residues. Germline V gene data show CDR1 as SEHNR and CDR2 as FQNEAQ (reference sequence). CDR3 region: CASTMTGADTQYF. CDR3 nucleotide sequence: TGTGCCAGCACCATGACAGGGGCAGATACGCAGTATTTT.

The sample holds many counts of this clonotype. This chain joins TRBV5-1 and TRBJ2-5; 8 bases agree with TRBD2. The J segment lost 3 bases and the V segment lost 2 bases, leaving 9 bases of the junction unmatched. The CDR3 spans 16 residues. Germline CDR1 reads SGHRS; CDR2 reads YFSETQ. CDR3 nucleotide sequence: TGCGCCAGCAGCTTTGGGCCGGGACTAGTTAAAGAGACCCAGTACTTC. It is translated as CASSFGPGLVKETQYF.

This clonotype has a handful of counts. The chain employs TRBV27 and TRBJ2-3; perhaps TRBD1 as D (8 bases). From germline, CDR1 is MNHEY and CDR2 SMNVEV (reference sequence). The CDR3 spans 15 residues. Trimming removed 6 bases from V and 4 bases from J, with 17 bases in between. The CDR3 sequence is CASRPYRGGSDTQYF. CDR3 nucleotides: TGTGCCAGCAGACCCTACAGGGGGGGCTCAGATACGCAGTATTTT.

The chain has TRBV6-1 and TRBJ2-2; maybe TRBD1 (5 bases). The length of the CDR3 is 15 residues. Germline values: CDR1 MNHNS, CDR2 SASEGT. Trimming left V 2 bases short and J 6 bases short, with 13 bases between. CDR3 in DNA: TGTGCCAGCAGTGAATTCCAGGGCCGGGCCGGGGAGCTGTTTTTT. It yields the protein CASSEFQGRAGELFF.

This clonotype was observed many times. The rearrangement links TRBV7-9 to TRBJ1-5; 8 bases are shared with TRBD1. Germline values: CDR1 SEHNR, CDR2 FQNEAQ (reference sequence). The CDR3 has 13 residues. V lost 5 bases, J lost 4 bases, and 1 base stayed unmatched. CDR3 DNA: TGTGCCAGCAGCCGACAGGGGAATCAGCCCCAGCATTTT. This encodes CASSRQGNQPQHF.

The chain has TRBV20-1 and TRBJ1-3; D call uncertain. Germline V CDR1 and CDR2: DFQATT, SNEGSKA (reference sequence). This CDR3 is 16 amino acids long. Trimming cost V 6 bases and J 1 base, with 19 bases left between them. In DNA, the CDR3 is TGCAGTGCCCGGGGAGGAGTGTTCGGGTCTGGAAACACCATATATTTT. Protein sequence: CSARGGVFGSGNTIYF.

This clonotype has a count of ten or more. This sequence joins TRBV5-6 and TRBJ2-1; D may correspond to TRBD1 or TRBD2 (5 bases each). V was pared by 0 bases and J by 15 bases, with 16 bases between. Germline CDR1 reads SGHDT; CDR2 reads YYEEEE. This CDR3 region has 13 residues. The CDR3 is CASSLAGVGTLFF. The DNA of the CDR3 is TGTGCCAGCAGCTTGGCCGGGGTCGGGACCCTGTTCTTC.

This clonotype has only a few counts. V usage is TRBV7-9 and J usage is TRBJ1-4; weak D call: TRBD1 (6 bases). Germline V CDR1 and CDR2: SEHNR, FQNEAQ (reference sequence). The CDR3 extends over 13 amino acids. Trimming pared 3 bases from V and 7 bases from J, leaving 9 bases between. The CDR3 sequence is CASSFYRVEKLFF. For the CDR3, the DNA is TGTGCCAGCAGCTTCTACAGGGTTGAAAAACTGTTTTTT.

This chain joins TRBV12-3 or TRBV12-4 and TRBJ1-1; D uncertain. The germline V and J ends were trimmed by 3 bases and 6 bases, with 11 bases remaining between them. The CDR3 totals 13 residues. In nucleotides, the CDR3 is TGTGCCAGCAGTTTTTTGGACCAGTCTGAAGCTTTCTTT. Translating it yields CASSFLDQSEAFF.

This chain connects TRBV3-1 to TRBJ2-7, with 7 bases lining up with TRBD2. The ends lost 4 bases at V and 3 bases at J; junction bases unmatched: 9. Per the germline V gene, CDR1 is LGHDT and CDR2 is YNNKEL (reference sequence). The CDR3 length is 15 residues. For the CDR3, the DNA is TGTGCCAGCAGCCGAAGCAGCGGGGAATACTACGAGCAGTACTTC. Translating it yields CASSRSSGEYYEQYF.

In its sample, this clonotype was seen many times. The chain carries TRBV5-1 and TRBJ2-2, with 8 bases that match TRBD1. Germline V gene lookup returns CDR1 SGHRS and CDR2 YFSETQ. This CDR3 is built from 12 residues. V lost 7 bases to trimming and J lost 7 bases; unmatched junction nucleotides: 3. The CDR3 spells CASSTGGGELFF. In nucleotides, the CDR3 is TGCGCCAGCTCCACAGGGGGCGGGGAGCTGTTTTTT.

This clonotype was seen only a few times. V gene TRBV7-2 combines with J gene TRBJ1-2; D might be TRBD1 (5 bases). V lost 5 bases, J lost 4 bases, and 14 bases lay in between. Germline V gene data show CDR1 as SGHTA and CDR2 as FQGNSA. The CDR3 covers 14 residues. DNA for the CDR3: TGTGCCAGCAGCCTCCAGGGCCAAGGCTATGGCTACACCTTC. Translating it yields CASSLQGQGYGYTF.

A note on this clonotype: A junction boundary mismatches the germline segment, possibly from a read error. The CDR3 protein is CASSLEGTEVFF. The CDR3 DNA reads as TGCGCCAGCAGCTTAGAGGGGACTGAAGTTTTCTTT. V is TRBV5-1 and J is TRBJ1-1; a weak D match, TRBD1 (5 bases). Germline-derived CDR1 and CDR2 are SGHRS and YFSETQ. This CDR3 is 12 amino acids long. Based on the CDR3 plus reference TRBV5-1 and TRBJ1-1, the full variable domain is KAGVTQTPRYLIKTRGQQVTLSCSPISGHRSVSWYQQTPGQGLQFLFEYFSETQRNKGNFPGRFSGRQFSNSRSEMNVSTLELGDSALYLCASSLEGTEVFFGQGTRLTVV.

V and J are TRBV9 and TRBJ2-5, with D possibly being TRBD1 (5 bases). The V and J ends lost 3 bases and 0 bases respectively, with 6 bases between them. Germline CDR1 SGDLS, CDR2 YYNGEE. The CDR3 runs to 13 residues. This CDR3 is CASSEDNQETQYF. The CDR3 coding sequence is TGTGCCAGCAGCGAGGACAACCAAGAGACCCAGTACTTC.

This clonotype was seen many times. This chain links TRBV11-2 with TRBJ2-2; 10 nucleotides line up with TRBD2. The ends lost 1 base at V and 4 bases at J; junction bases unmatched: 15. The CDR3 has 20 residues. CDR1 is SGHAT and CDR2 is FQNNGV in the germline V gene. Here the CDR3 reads CASSLGGRWERGGVTGELFF. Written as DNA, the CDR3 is TGTGCCAGCAGCTTAGGGGGGCGCTGGGAGCGGGGGGGCGTCACCGGGGAGCTGTTTTTT.